The clone carrying this TCR beta chain was counted once. The data were taken from a study of T cell responses to AZD1222 COVID-19 vaccine. Some clones are missing from TCRdb's copy, which holds only in-frame ones; the method was immunoSEQ multiplex PCR. The sample holds tens of thousands of clones, about three quarters seen once. The CDR3 is 15 residues long. Germline loops: CDR1 MDHEN, CDR2 SYDVKM. Trimming took 6 bases from V and 2 from J, leaving 16 bases between them. The receptor's source is an adult in good health. The rearrangement joins TRBV28 to TRBJ1-1; D remains ambiguous. The specimen comprised peripheral blood, sampled on day 0 of AZD1222 vaccination. In DNA form, the CDR3 reads TGTGCCAGCAGAGAGCCATCGGAGGGTAACACTGAAGCTTTCTTT. Translating gives CASREPSEGNTEAFF.